A selection of T cell receptor beta chains follows, all from one sample in a study of post-analysis software for immune sequencing data. Each CDR3 protein is one row after TCRdb ran MiXCR on the PCR reads. The sample has approximately 400,000 distinct CDR3 sequences, 30% to 45% seen once; the top ten hold roughly 12%. The sequencing input was blood. Every receptor here comes from a girl aged 5 to 17 with multiple sclerosis. The CDR3 runs from the conserved cysteine through the conserved F or W. Each record gives: D gene, clone size, J gene, V gene, CDR3 DNA, CDR3 protein. D genes are given only for firm matches. Only some rows state a clone size, as once, few, many or a class for expanded clones.

TRBD1,-,TRBJ1-4,TRBV5-1,TGCGCCAGCAGCGGAACAGGGGGCGTAGTTGAAAAACTGTTTTTT,CASSGTGGVVEKLFF
-,few,TRBJ2-7,TRBV20-1,TGCAGTGCTAGAGGTCCGGGACTCCACTCCTACGAGCAGTACTTC,CSARGPGLHSYEQYF
TRBD1,few,TRBJ2-1,TRBV5-5,TGTGCCAGCAGCTTGGTGCGGGACAGGGGCAATGAGCAGTTCTTC,CASSLVRDRGNEQFF
-,-,TRBJ2-7,TRBV5-6,TGTGCCAGCAGCACATGCGAACTACGCTACAATGAGCAGTACTTC,CASSTCELRYNEQYF
-,few,TRBJ2-3,TRBV6-5,TGTGCCAGCAGTTACTGGGACCACACAGATACGCAGTATTTT,CASSYWDHTDTQYF
-,few,TRBJ1-2,TRBV19,TGTGCCAGTAGGCCGGGACGGATAAACTATGGCTACACCTTC,CASRPGRINYGYTF
-,-,TRBJ1-2,TRBV2,TGTGCCAGCAGTTCCTATGGCTACACCTTC,CASSSYGYTF
-,-,TRBJ2-7,TRBV20-1,TGCAGTGCTTCCAGACCGGGACCAAGCTCCTACGAGCAGTACTTC,CSASRPGPSSYEQYF
-,-,TRBJ1-5,TRBV11-2,TGTGCCAGCAGCCTAGATTGGAATCAGCCCCGGCATTTT,CASSLDWNQPRHF
-,few,TRBJ2-7,TRBV19,TGTGCCAGTAGTATCGACAGTTCCTACGAGCAGTACTTC,CASSIDSSYEQYF
-,few,TRBJ2-7,TRBV7-9,TGTGCCAGCAGCCTCGGGGTCCCCTACGAGCAGTACTTC,CASSLGVPYEQYF
-,-,TRBJ1-2,TRBV3-1,TGTGCCAGCAGCCCCGACACGCTTAGGGGCTACACCTTC,CASSPDTLRGYTF
TRBD2,-,TRBJ2-7,TRBV19,TGTGCCAGTAGTCCCTTGGCGGGGGGGACCTACGAGCAGTACTTC,CASSPLAGGTYEQYF
-,few,TRBJ2-3,TRBV9,TGTGCCAGCAGCGCCTCCGGGACCTACACAGATACGCAGTATTTT,CASSASGTYTDTQYF
-,few,TRBJ2-3,TRBV15,TGTGCCACCAGCCCCCGGCCGGGGAGCACAGATACGCAGTATTTT,CATSPRPGSTDTQYF
-,-,TRBJ2-1,TRBV20-1,TGCAGTGCTAGAGATCGGACTCGGGCTCTCTACAATGAGCGGTTCTTC,CSARDRTRALYNERFF
-,-,TRBJ2-2,TRBV7-6,TGTGCCAGCAGCAAAGGGAACACCGGGGAGCTGTTTTTT,CASSKGNTGELFF
TRBD1,-,TRBJ1-5,TRBV4-1,TGCGCCAGCAGCCAAGGACCGGGACAGGGGGGTGGTCAGCCCCAGCATTTT,CASSQGPGQGGGQPQHF
-,-,TRBJ2-7,TRBV12-3/TRBV12-4,TGTGCCAGTACAACCAGGGCAGACGAGCAGTACTTC,CASTTRADEQYF
TRBD1,-,TRBJ1-1,TRBV12-3/TRBV12-4,TGTGCCAGCAGTTTAGACCAGGGGGCGGGAACTGAAGCTTTCTTT,CASSLDQGAGTEAFF
-,-,TRBJ2-7,TRBV7-2,TGTGCCAGCAGCTTAGCCGGACAGCACTACGAGCAGTACTTC,CASSLAGQHYEQYF
-,many,TRBJ2-5,TRBV29-1,TGCAGCGTTGAAGGAGGGCCCCAAGAGACCCAGTACTTC,CSVEGGPQETQYF
-,-,TRBJ1-2,TRBV7-8,TGTGCCAGCGGCTTAGCGGCAGCGAGGAGCTACACCTTC,CASGLAAARSYTF
TRBD1,-,TRBJ1-2,TRBV20-1,TGCGTTCAGCGGACAGGGGGCTCTGGCTACACCTTC,CVQRTGGSGYTF
-,few,TRBJ1-6,TRBV7-2,TGTGCCAGCAGCTGGCCGGGGGGCGGATATAATTCACCCCTCCACTTT,CASSWPGGGYNSPLHF
TRBD2,-,TRBJ2-1,TRBV5-1,TGCGCCAGCAGCGCCTTGGCGGGGGGTACCTACAATGAGCAGTTCTTC,CASSALAGGTYNEQFF
-,few,TRBJ1-5,TRBV21-1,TGTGCCAGCAGCAAAGCTCGGACAGGGCATCAGCCCCAGCATTTT,CASSKARTGHQPQHF
TRBD2,many,TRBJ2-3,TRBV6-5,TGTGCCAGCAGTTACCCGACTAGCGTTCGGGTCGCAGATACGCAGTATTTT,CASSYPTSVRVADTQYF
-,-,TRBJ2-3,TRBV11-2,TGTGCCAGCATCGGTGTGGGTACGCAGTATTTT,CASIGVGTQYF
-,-,TRBJ1-5,TRBV6-1,TGTGCCAGCAGGGAACGGCAGAGAACGGGTAATCAGCCCCAGCATTTT,CASRERQRTGNQPQHF
TRBD1,few,TRBJ1-2,TRBV6-4,TGTGCCAGCAGTGACTCTAGATGGGCAGGGGGCAACTATGGCTACACCTTC,CASSDSRWAGGNYGYTF
TRBD1,-,TRBJ1-6,TRBV28,TGTGCCAGCAGCCGTGACAGGGTGGAGTCACCCCTCCACTTT,CASSRDRVESPLHF
TRBD1,few,TRBJ1-1,TRBV20-1,TGCAGTGCTCTCCGGGACAGGGTGCCCACTGAAGCTTTCTTT,CSALRDRVPTEAFF
-,-,TRBJ1-1,TRBV7-8,TGTGCCAGCAGCAAATACCGGACAAGAGGAAGGAACACTGAAGCTTTCTTT,CASSKYRTRGRNTEAFF
-,few,TRBJ2-5,TRBV4-1,TGCGCCAGCAGCCGCAGGACCCGGGGCCAAGGGGCGGTTCGTATCGAGACCCAGTACTTC,CASSRRTRGQGAVRIETQYF
-,-,TRBJ2-5,TRBV7-2,TGTGCCAGCAGTGGGGATGTAAAGACCCAGTACTTC,CASSGDVKTQYF
TRBD2,-,TRBJ2-3,TRBV28,TGTGCCAGCAGTCGCTTCGGGGGGGGAGATACGCAGTATTTT,CASSRFGGGDTQYF
-,-,TRBJ2-5,TRBV5-1,TGCGCCAGCAGCTTTAAGGAAATGGAGACCCAGTACTTC,CASSFKEMETQYF
TRBD1,-,TRBJ1-1,TRBV5-1,TGCGCCAGCAGGCTAGGGACAGGGGAAGCGAACACTGAAGCTTTCTTT,CASRLGTGEANTEAFF
-,-,TRBJ2-1,TRBV7-2,TGTGCCAGCAGCTCACAGGGAGGAGGCAATGAGCAGTTCTTC,CASSSQGGGNEQFF
TRBD2,-,TRBJ2-7,TRBV27,TGTGCCAGCGGGACTAGCGGGGACTACGAGCAGTACTTC,CASGTSGDYEQYF
-,-,TRBJ1-5,TRBV7-9,TGTGCCAGCAGCGACGGGCACATTACCAAGAGCAATCAGCCCCAGCATTTT,CASSDGHITKSNQPQHF
TRBD1,few,TRBJ1-2,TRBV18,TGTGCCAGCTCACCGACAGGGGAGAACTATGGCTACACCTTC,CASSPTGENYGYTF
-,-,TRBJ2-1,TRBV20-1,TGCAGTGCTAGAGATTTAGGGAGGCTCGAGCAGTTCTTC,CSARDLGRLEQFF
-,few,TRBJ1-2,TRBV19,TGTGCCAGTAGTAGGGCGACAGGAGAATCTAACTATGGCTACACCTTC,CASSRATGESNYGYTF
TRBD1,few,TRBJ1-5,TRBV6-6,TGTGCCAGCAGTCGGACAGGGGAGAATCAGCCCCAGCATTTT,CASSRTGENQPQHF
-,-,TRBJ1-2,TRBV4-3,TGCGCCAGCAGCCACGCCCCGGCAGCCGTTAACTATGGCTACACCTTC,CASSHAPAAVNYGYTF
-,-,TRBJ1-6,TRBV7-2,TGTGCCAGCAGCCCCGACGGTCCGGGGTCACCCCTCCACTTT,CASSPDGPGSPLHF
TRBD2,few,TRBJ2-1,TRBV7-9,TGTGCCAGCAGCTTAGAGGGGCTAGCGGGGATCCACCCCAACAATGAGCAGTTCTTC,CASSLEGLAGIHPNNEQFF
-,few,TRBJ1-2,TRBV9,TGTGCCAGCAGCCCCGGCGGACAGAGCTATGGCTACACCTTC,CASSPGGQSYGYTF
-,few,TRBJ2-3,TRBV6-4,TGTGCCAGCAGTGACCGAGGTGGGACCACAGATACGCAGTATTTT,CASSDRGGTTDTQYF